A single sample is the source of the 19 T cell receptor beta chains below, sequenced in a study of CD8+CD57+ T cells in acquired aplastic anemia (dated by TCRdb to between 2017 and 2018). Sequencing relied on an Illumina HiSeq 2000. TCR beta VDJ combination and CDR3 sequence profiling used genomic DNA as the template. TCRdb trimmed public reads at Q25 via fastp, called clones via MiXCR and kept in-frame beta chains. Rows with one shared CDR3 protein collapse into an entry with the most common genes and DNA. This sample gives about 130,000 distinct CDR3 sequences in total; 48% of them show up just once. The ten largest account for 2.5% to 3% of the sample. Source material: sorted CD4+, CD8+, or CD8+CD57+ T cells (not recorded which) from PBMCs. The receptors derive from a human donor in good health, serving as a control.

This clonotype showed up many times. The gene calls are TRBV5-1 and TRBJ2-3; TRBD2 matches 12 bases. V dropped 5 bases and J dropped 5; count of bases not matched to a gene: 9. This CDR3 comprises 16 residues. The germline V gene has CDR1 SGHRS and CDR2 YFSETQ. CDR3 region: CASRSGLAGGGDTQYF. CDR3 DNA sequence: TGCGCCAGCAGATCCGGCCTAGCGGGGGGGGGAGATACGCAGTATTTT.

The rearrangement joins TRBV29-1 to TRBJ1-2; D is possibly TRBD1 (5 bases). V lost 5 bases and J lost 0, with 16 bases in between. This CDR3 has 15 amino acids. CDR1 is SQVTM and CDR2 is ANQGSEA in the germline V gene. This CDR3 reads CSVRTGGGANYGYTF. The CDR3 DNA reads TGCAGCGTTCGGACCGGGGGGGGTGCTAACTATGGCTACACCTTC.

Only a few counts were recorded for this clonotype. The genes are TRBV11-2 and TRBJ2-1, with 8 nucleotides matching TRBD2. The length of the CDR3 is 18 residues. Germline lookup yields CDR1 SGHAT and CDR2 FQNNGV. V was pared by 4 bases and J by 3 bases, with 14 bases of the junction left unmatched. CDR3 coding DNA: TGTGCCAGCAGCTATAGGATAGCCGGGGGGGCAAACTACAATGAGCAGTTCTTC. Translating it yields CASSYRIAGGANYNEQFF.

The chain's CDR3 is CSADQGASSYNEQFF. The DNA for the CDR3 is TGCAGTGCTGACCAGGGGGCGAGCTCCTACAATGAGCAGTTCTTC. The V gene is TRBV20-1, the J gene TRBJ2-1; 8 bases fit TRBD1. V lost 5 bases and J lost 0; bases outside the gene matches: 6. The CDR3 runs to 15 residues. Germline V gives CDR1 DFQATT, CDR2 SNEGSKA (reference sequence).

Of note for this clonotype: This may stem from a read error, because a much larger clone lies one nucleotide away. The rearrangement links TRBV19 to TRBJ1-4; a weak D match, TRBD1 (5 bases). The CDR3 sequence is 17 residues long. The V end lost 4 bases, the J end lost 0 bases, and 15 bases lay between the germline ends. Germline CDR1 reads LNHDA; CDR2 reads SQIVND (reference sequence). This CDR3 is CASSTRLGLATNEKLFF. The DNA of the CDR3 is TGTGCCAGTAGTACTAGACTGGGACTAGCAACTAATGAAAAACTGTTTTTT.

This clonotype was recorded at least ten times. The chain employs TRBV20-1 and TRBJ2-3; 9 positions match TRBD2. The CDR3 totals 16 residues. Germline loops: CDR1 DFQATT, CDR2 SNEGSKA (reference sequence). V shed 5 bases, J shed 2 bases, and the junction held 11 bases outside the gene matches. CDR3 loop: CSAARSSGGYTDTQYF. DNA of the CDR3: TGCAGTGCTGCACGGAGTAGCGGGGGTTACACAGATACGCAGTATTTT.

This clonotype appeared once. This chain connects TRBV19 to TRBJ2-1; D is unresolved. This CDR3 is 14 amino acids long. The germline gives CDR1 LNHDA, CDR2 SQIVND (reference sequence). The V gene lost 4 bases and the J gene lost 0 bases, with 7 bases spanning the gap. The CDR3 DNA reads TGTGCCAGTAGTACCCCAAGCTCCTACAATGAGCAGTTCTTC. Translated, it gives CASSTPSSYNEQFF.

This clonotype was found many times. The chain combines TRBV6-1 with TRBJ1-6; D not certain. This CDR3 has 13 residues. Deletions cut 5 bases from V and 8 bases from J, with 10 bases between. Germline CDR1 MNHNS, CDR2 SASEGT. CDR3 amino acids: CASSREVDSPLHF. As DNA, the CDR3 is TGTGCCAGCAGTCGAGAGGTGGATTCACCCCTCCACTTT.

As for this clonotype: Without the conserved terminal phenylalanine or tryptophan, this CDR3 likely stems from a read error. The chain joins TRBV20-1 to TRBJ2-7; 11 positions agree with TRBD2. V was pared by 4 bases and J by 0 bases, with 11 bases of the junction left unmatched. Germline CDR1 and CDR2: DFQATT and SNEGSKA (reference sequence). CDR3 length: 17 amino acids. CDR3 sequence reads: CSATSGTSGLSSYEQYS. The DNA for the CDR3 is TGCAGTGCTACGTCCGGGACTAGCGGTTTATCCTCCTACGAGCAGTACTCC.

Notes on this clonotype: Sequence at one end of the junction differs from germline and may be a read error. The chain uses TRBV11-2 and TRBJ2-1, with 9 bases aligning to TRBD2. Germline-derived CDR1 and CDR2 are SGHAT and FQNNGV. The CDR3 totals 17 residues. CDR3 sequence (DNA): TGTGCCAGCAGCTCCGGACTAGCGTCATTTATCGGCAATGAGCAGTTTTTC. Amino acids: CASSSGLASFIGNEQFF.

This clonotype has only a few counts. V and J are TRBV6-1 and TRBJ1-5; possibly TRBD1 for D (5 bases). The germline V gene has CDR1 MNHNS and CDR2 SASEGT. CDR3 length equals 15 residues. Trimming stripped 5 bases from V and 2 bases from J, with 13 bases between. The CDR3 coding sequence is TGTGCCAGCAGTCCTGGTGGGGGGGGCAATCAGCCCCAGCATTTT. It is translated as CASSPGGGGNQPQHF.

Details on this clonotype: A much larger clone is a single base away; this may be a read error. V and J are TRBV6-2 or TRBV6-3 and TRBJ2-7; tentatively, D is TRBD2 (7 bases). The CDR3 is 13 amino acids. Germline V CDR1 and CDR2: MNHEY, SVGEGT. V lost 6 bases and J lost 12, with 21 bases in between. This CDR3 reads CASRTYLGGPSYF. CDR3 coding DNA: TGTGCCAGCAGGACCTACTTGGGGGGGCCCTCGTACTTC.

Comments on this clonotype: One junction end does not reproduce the germline sequence, and a read error may be involved. The chain links TRBV19 to TRBJ2-7; D is uncertain. The CDR3 runs 15 residues. Per germline, CDR1 LNHDA and CDR2 SQIVND (reference sequence). Here the CDR3 DNA reads TGTGCCAGTAGTATCTCGCCACTCTTCCCCTACGAGCGGTACTTC. Protein product: CASSISPLFPYERYF.

The V call is TRBV20-1, the J call TRBJ2-7, with 10 nucleotides matching TRBD2. The germline CDR1 and CDR2 sequences are DFQATT and SNEGSKA (reference sequence). The CDR3 has 14 amino acids. J lost 6 bases, V lost 0 bases, and 5 bases had no gene match. For the CDR3, the DNA is TGCAGTGCTAGAGACCCAGCGGGGGGGCTCGAGCAGTACTTC. It yields the protein CSARDPAGGLEQYF.

This clonotype was detected ten times or more. This chain connects TRBV7-3 to TRBJ1-1; D is ambiguous. Germline V gene data show CDR1 as SGHTA and CDR2 as FQGTGA. Trimming shortened V by 4 bases and J by 5 bases, and 11 bases separated the two germline ends. The CDR3 covers 13 residues. CDR3 in DNA: TGTGCCAGCAGCTCGAGTAAGGGTACTGAAGCTTTCTTT. Translated: CASSSSKGTEAFF. The full variable domain, in which reference TRBV7-3 and TRBJ1-1 provide the parts outside the CDR3, is GAGVSQTPSNKVTEKGKYVELRCDPISGHTALYWYRQSLGQGPEFLIYFQGTGAADDSGLPNDRFFAVRPEGSVSTLKIQRTERGDSAVYLCASSSSKGTEAFFGQGTRLTVV.

As regards this clonotype: Given the absence of the conserved phenylalanine or tryptophan at the CDR3 end, a read error is likely. It is unclear where the CDR3 begins or ends on the DNA, so no DNA is shown, and the CDR3 is as TCRdb lists it. The chain links TRBV7-2 to TRBJ2-7; TRBD2, the table's D call, was not compared with the DNA. The CDR3 region is 8 residues in length, termini included. Germline CDR1 and CDR2: SGHTA and FQGNSA. This chain's CDR3 is CASSSRLA.

As to this clonotype: Sequence at one end of the junction differs from germline and may be a read error. This sequence joins TRBV6-1 and TRBJ2-7; TRBD1 matches 10 bases. Germline loops: CDR1 MNHNS, CDR2 SASEGT. The CDR3 is 16 amino acids. The CDR3: CVSSQTRDRGKNEQYF. In nucleotides, the CDR3 is TGTGTCAGCAGTCAGACCCGGGACAGGGGAAAAAACGAGCAGTACTTC.

The CDR3 loop reads CASSAGTQGNSPLHF. The CDR3 DNA follows: TGTGCCAGTAGTGCCGGGACACAGGGGAATTCACCCCTCCACTTT. The chain uses TRBV19 and TRBJ1-6, with TRBD1 matching over 7 bases. The CDR3 extends over 15 amino acids. Germline-derived CDR1 and CDR2 are LNHDA and SQIVND (reference sequence). J lost 7 bases, V lost 5 bases, and 8 bases had no gene match.

This clonotype turned up a few times. V and J are TRBV10-3 and TRBJ2-1; 8 bases fit TRBD2. CDR3 size: 16 residues. Per the germline V gene, CDR1 is ENHRY and CDR2 is SYGVKD. With V trimmed by 2 bases and J by 4 bases, 7 bases remained unmatched. CDR3 loop: CAISERLASIYNEQFF. The CDR3 DNA reads as TGTGCCATCAGTGAGAGACTAGCGAGTATATACAATGAGCAGTTCTTC.